The entry below describes one T cell receptor beta chain. The antigen is not known. The PCR had 60 Vbeta and 13 Jbeta primers. Method: immunoSEQ multiplex PCR; TCRdb's copy keeps in-frame clones and lacks some. The sample holds around 110,000 clones; approximately 70% are singletons and the top ten take 8.7%. These data come from a study of cytomegalovirus exposure and HLA in healthy donors. Trimming cost V 4 bases and J 4 bases; bases outside gene matches: 7. CDR1 is SGHDN, CDR2 FVKESK, per germline. The CDR3 sequence is 15 residues long. Study findings and constraints: TCR beta chains associated with HLA were, in a later analysis, more clonally expanded than equally common others.

V usage is TRBV14 and J usage is TRBJ1-1; 9 bases agree with TRBD1. The specimen was PBMCs. This clonotype was sampled from a man aged 30 to 39 in good health and CMV-seropositive. DNA of the CDR3: TGTGCCAGCAGCCCACAGGGGGCCGGGGGCACTGAAGCTTTCTTT. It translates to CASSPQGAGGTEAFF.